The 28 T cell receptor beta chains presented below share a single source sample, sequenced in a study of CD8 T cells in ankylosing spondylitis. MiXCR, run by TCRdb on the 5' RACE reads, gives a single entry per CDR3 protein. There are under 250,000 distinct CDR3 sequences in the sample; 8% to 11% occur only once, and around 2.6% lies in the top ten. The source material was blood, either unsorted or a sorted T cell fraction (not recorded which). The receptor set was obtained from a male donor with ankylosing spondylitis or in good health (not recorded which).

The chain has TRBV7-9 and TRBJ2-3, with D hard to call. Germline CDR1 reads SEHNR; CDR2 reads FQNEAQ (reference sequence). V lost 5 bases, J lost 2 bases, and 8 bases lay in between. This CDR3 comprises 13 residues. The CDR3 is CASSRSPTDTQYF. CDR3 DNA: TGTGCCAGCAGCCGTTCCCCCACAGATACGCAGTATTTT.

This clonotype has a count of ten or more. The chain recombines TRBV10-1 with TRBJ1-1; TRBD1 might be the D (6 bases). The CDR3 has 16 amino acids. Trimming took 0 bases from V and 4 from J, leaving 15 bases between them. Germline CDR1 is WNHNN and CDR2 is SYGVQD (reference sequence). CDR3 coding DNA: TGCGCCAGCAGTGAGTCGGGGGGCCCGGGAGGCACTGAAGCTTTCTTT. Its translation is CASSESGGPGGTEAFF.

Turning to this clonotype: A much larger clone differs from this one at a single base, so this may be a read error. This rearrangement joins TRBV7-9 to TRBJ2-1; D might be TRBD1 (7 bases). CDR3 size: 16 residues. Germline assignment: CDR1 SEHNR and CDR2 FQNEAQ (reference sequence). This chain's CDR3 is CVSSLGETRGVVEQFF. In DNA, the CDR3 is TGTGTCAGCAGCTTAGGAGAGACCAGGGGGGTTGTAGAGCAGTTCTTC.

Ten or more counts support this clonotype. The rearrangement links TRBV28 to TRBJ1-3; D is unresolved. This CDR3 is built from 17 residues. The germline V gene has CDR1 MDHEN and CDR2 SYDVKM. V lost 2 bases and J 0 bases, leaving 14 bases between the germline ends. The CDR3 protein is CASSLRVTLSSGNTIYF. The CDR3 coding sequence is TGTGCCAGCAGTTTAAGGGTGACACTTTCCTCTGGAAACACCATATATTTT.

This clonotype was found a few times. The rearrangement uses TRBV7-2 and TRBJ1-4; possibly TRBD1 for D (6 bases). The germline gives CDR1 SGHTA, CDR2 FQGNSA. The CDR3 sequence is 16 residues long. Trimming shortened V by 0 bases and J by 5 bases, and 13 bases separated the two germline ends. CDR3 in DNA: TGTGCCAGCAGCTTAGCGCTAGCGGGGGCCAATGAAAAACTGTTTTTT. Its translation is CASSLALAGANEKLFF.

This chain connects TRBV7-6 to TRBJ1-1; 7 nucleotides align to TRBD1. Germline CDR1 is SGHVS and CDR2 is FNYEAQ. V was pared by 0 bases and J by 4 bases, with 5 bases of the junction left unmatched. The CDR3 totals 15 residues. Here the CDR3 reads CASSLAKGASTEAFF. The CDR3 DNA reads as TGTGCCAGCAGCTTAGCGAAGGGGGCGAGCACTGAAGCTTTCTTT.

This clonotype was observed many times. This chain links TRBV20-1 with TRBJ1-1; 8 positions match TRBD1. Losses at the gene ends were 5 bases for V and 2 bases for J; bases not matched to a gene: 10. Per the germline V gene, CDR1 is DFQATT and CDR2 is SNEGSKA (reference sequence). The CDR3 extends over 15 amino acids. CDR3: CSAPSPQGANTEAFF. CDR3 bases: TGCAGTGCTCCGAGCCCCCAGGGGGCAAACACTGAAGCTTTCTTT.

The chain joins TRBV11-2 to TRBJ2-5; 9 bases match TRBD2. The CDR3 covers 17 residues. Germline assignment: CDR1 SGHAT and CDR2 FQNNGV. V lost 0 bases to trimming and J lost 7 bases; unmatched junction nucleotides: 12. CDR3 DNA sequence: TGTGCCAGCAGCTTAGAGATTAGCGGGAGAGGAGAAGGGACCCAGTACTTC. Residues: CASSLEISGRGEGTQYF.

In its sample, this clonotype was seen many times. The chain uses TRBV20-1 and TRBJ2-7; D might be TRBD1 (6 bases). V shed 4 bases and J shed 3 bases, with 10 bases lying between them. Germline-derived CDR1 and CDR2 are DFQATT and SNEGSKA (reference sequence). The CDR3 is 12 residues long. CDR3 amino acids: CSATRDNYEQYF. For the CDR3, the DNA is TGCAGTGCTACCCGGGACAACTACGAGCAGTACTTC.

This clonotype was observed at least ten times. This chain connects TRBV25-1 to TRBJ1-2; D uncertain. V lost 8 bases, J lost 4 bases, and 8 bases lay in between. This CDR3 region has 11 residues. Germline CDR1 is MGHDK and CDR2 is SYGVNS. Here the CDR3 DNA reads TGTGCCAGCCGGGCAGGCTATGGCTACACCTTC. This gives the protein CASRAGYGYTF.

For this clonotype: A much larger clone lies a single base off, so this may be a read error. The J gene is TRBJ2-2, the V gene TRBV12-3 or TRBV12-4, with D unclear. This CDR3 region has 15 residues. V was shortened by 3 bases and J by 7 bases, with 15 bases between the two germline ends. The CDR3 coding sequence is TGTGCCAGCAGTTTTGTCGGAGTAAGGGTCGGGGAGCTGTTTTTT. Translated, it gives CASSFVGVRVGELFF.

This clonotype was recorded many times. This sequence joins TRBV29-1 and TRBJ1-2; no firm D call. Deletions cut 6 bases from V and 4 bases from J, with 12 bases between. Germline CDR1 reads SQVTM; CDR2 reads ANQGSEA. The CDR3 runs 12 residues. The CDR3 DNA follows: TGCAGCGTCGTTCCGGATAGCTATGGCTACACCTTC. Its translation: CSVVPDSYGYTF.

This clonotype was seen many times. V gene TRBV20-1 combines with J gene TRBJ1-2; TRBD1 might be the D (5 bases). Germline V gene lookup returns CDR1 DFQATT and CDR2 SNEGSKA (reference sequence). The germline V and J ends were trimmed by 0 bases and 4 bases, with 12 bases remaining between them. This CDR3 has 14 residues. Written as DNA, the CDR3 is TGCAGTGCTAGAGATCAATCCGGGACCTATGGCTACACCTTC. The encoded protein is CSARDQSGTYGYTF.

Regarding this clonotype: A read error may explain this, as a much larger clone is one base away. The V call is TRBV5-1, the J call TRBJ2-2, with no clear D. Germline CDR1 is SGHRS and CDR2 is YFSETQ. The germline V and J ends were trimmed by 4 bases and 4 bases, with 11 bases remaining between them. The CDR3 consists of 14 residues. The CDR3 reads CASSPNSLTGELFF. CDR3 DNA: TGCGCCAGCAGCCCGAACAGCCTCACCGGGGAGCTGTTTTTT.

This chain connects TRBV20-1 to TRBJ2-1; D ambiguous. The length of the CDR3 is 12 residues. In germline, CDR1 is DFQATT, CDR2 SNEGSKA (reference sequence). V was pared by 7 bases and J by 4 bases, with 11 bases between. DNA of the CDR3: TGCAGTGTCTGGTTCCAATACAATGAGCAGTTCTTC. It codes for CSVWFQYNEQFF.

This clonotype was detected a few times. This chain's CDR3 is CASSLSTGSEKLFF. In DNA form, the CDR3 reads TGTGCCAGCAGTTTATCGACGGGGTCTGAAAAACTGTTTTTT. V usage is TRBV12-3 or TRBV12-4 and J usage is TRBJ1-4; D call uncertain. This CDR3 contains 14 residues. V was trimmed by 2 bases and J by 7 bases, leaving 11 bases between them.

This chain links TRBV7-9 with TRBJ1-4; no clear D gene. Germline loops: CDR1 SEHNR, CDR2 FQNEAQ (reference sequence). The CDR3 length is 14 residues. With 4 bases removed from V and 8 bases from J, the gap between germline ends came to 14 bases. The CDR3 reads CASSWTSSREKLFF. The CDR3, as DNA: TGTGCCAGCAGCTGGACCTCCTCGAGGGAAAAACTGTTTTTT.

This clonotype was seen ten or more times. The chain recombines TRBV20-1 with TRBJ1-1, with 8 bases that match TRBD1. CDR1 DFQATT and CDR2 SNEGSKA come from the germline V gene (reference sequence). The length of the CDR3 is 15 residues. V shed 6 bases and J 1 base; nucleotides not matched to a gene: 10. CDR3 protein: CSARPGGASNTEAFF. CDR3 nucleotides: TGCAGTGCAAGACCAGGGGGCGCGTCGAACACTGAAGCTTTCTTT.

This clonotype was counted at least ten times. The rearrangement uses TRBV27 and TRBJ1-1, with 8 positions matching TRBD1. V lost 0 bases to trimming and J lost 2 bases; unmatched junction nucleotides: 2. This CDR3 contains 15 residues. CDR1 and CDR2 from the germline V gene are MNHEY and SMNVEV (reference sequence). The CDR3 DNA reads as TGTGCCAGCAGTTTATCGACAGGGGTTAACACTGAAGCTTTCTTT. It encodes CASSLSTGVNTEAFF.

This clonotype was seen repeatedly, ten times or more. The chain's CDR3 is CASRSTGRGQPQHF. Here the CDR3 DNA reads TGTGCCAGCAGGTCGACAGGGAGGGGTCAGCCCCAGCATTTT. This rearrangement joins TRBV6-1 to TRBJ1-5, with TRBD1 identical over 7 bases. The germline CDR1 and CDR2 sequences are MNHNS and SASEGT. The CDR3 runs to 14 residues. V trimming: 6 bases; J trimming: 6 bases; junction bases outside the gene matches: 8.

This clonotype occurred many times. This chain joins TRBV12-3 or TRBV12-4 and TRBJ2-6; TRBD2 aligns across 7 bases. This CDR3 spans 16 amino acids. V lost 5 bases to trimming and J lost 0 bases; unmatched junction nucleotides: 4. The CDR3 protein is CASSPRGDSGANVLTF. The CDR3 region has the DNA TGTGCCAGCAGTCCCCGGGGGGACTCTGGGGCCAACGTCCTGACTTTC.

Details on this clonotype: One end of the junction fails to match germline, which may point to a read error. The chain has TRBV9 and TRBJ2-5; D gene ambiguous. The CDR3 totals 11 residues. The V gene's germline CDR1 is SGDLS and CDR2 YYNGEE. The CDR3 DNA sequence: TGTACCAGCAGCCTGAGGGAGACCCAGTACTTC. Its translation is CTSSLRETQYF.

Concerning this clonotype: This could be a read error, since a much larger clone is one nucleotide away. The chain is built from TRBV12-3 or TRBV12-4 and TRBJ2-7, with D possibly matching TRBD2 (6 bases). This CDR3 comprises 16 residues. Trimming shortened V by 6 bases and J by 2 bases, and 20 bases separated the two germline ends. Written as DNA, the CDR3 is TGTGCCAGCAGGTCCACTAGCCAAGATAGCCCCTACGAGCAGTACTTC. Translated, it gives CASRSTSQDSPYEQYF.

This clonotype was found a few times. The chain carries TRBV6-2 or TRBV6-3 and TRBJ2-7; a weak D match, TRBD2 (6 bases). This CDR3 is built from 14 residues. Trimming stripped 4 bases from V and 0 bases from J, with 10 bases between. Germline V lookup: CDR1 MNHEY, CDR2 SVGEGT. The CDR3 loop is CASSWGVVSYEQYF. In DNA form, the CDR3 reads TGTGCCAGCAGTTGGGGGGTAGTCTCCTACGAGCAGTACTTC.

This clonotype was observed a handful of times. The V gene is TRBV2, the J gene TRBJ2-1; D gene ambiguous. Trimming removed 10 bases at V and 7 bases at J, with 14 bases between. CDR1 and CDR2 (germline): SNHLY, FYNNEI. This CDR3 is built from 12 residues. The CDR3 sequence is CATSVKRNEQFF. Here the CDR3 DNA reads TGTGCCACTTCTGTTAAGAGGAATGAGCAGTTCTTC.

This clonotype was counted between two and nine times. The chain is built from TRBV6-2 or TRBV6-3 and TRBJ2-7; D unclear. The CDR3 has 14 residues. CDR1 and CDR2 (germline): MNHEY, SVGEGT. Trimming cost V 6 bases and J 0 bases, with 12 bases left between them. The CDR3 region has the DNA TGTGCCAGCAGCCCTATGACGGTCTCCTACGAGCAGTACTTC. Its translation: CASSPMTVSYEQYF.

This clonotype was found many times. The CDR3 bases are TGTGCCAGCAGCTTAGGGGCCACAAACACTGAAGCTTTCTTT. The encoded protein is CASSLGATNTEAFF. The chain combines TRBV11-2 with TRBJ1-1, with D unclear. The CDR3 sequence is 14 residues long. Deletions cut 1 base from V and 2 bases from J, with 8 bases between. The germline gives CDR1 SGHAT, CDR2 FQNNGV.

Many counts were recorded for this clonotype. This chain links TRBV5-1 with TRBJ2-6; D perhaps matches TRBD2 (6 bases). This CDR3 comprises 17 residues. CDR1 is SGHRS and CDR2 is YFSETQ in the germline V gene. With 0 bases removed from V and 0 bases from J, the gap between germline ends came to 10 bases. This chain's CDR3 is CASSLEAGSSGANVLTF. CDR3 in DNA: TGCGCCAGCAGCTTGGAGGCGGGAAGCTCTGGGGCCAACGTCCTGACTTTC.